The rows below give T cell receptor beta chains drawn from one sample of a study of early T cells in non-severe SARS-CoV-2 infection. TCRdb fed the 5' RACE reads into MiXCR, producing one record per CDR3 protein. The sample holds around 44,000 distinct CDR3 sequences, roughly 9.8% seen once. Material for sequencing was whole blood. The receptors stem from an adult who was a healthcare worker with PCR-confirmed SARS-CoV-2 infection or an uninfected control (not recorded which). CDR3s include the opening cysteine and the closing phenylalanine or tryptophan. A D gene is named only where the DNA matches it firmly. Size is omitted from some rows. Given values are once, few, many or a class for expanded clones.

CDR3nt: TGTGCCAGCAGCCAAGAGTGGAATCAAGAGACCCAGTACTTC
CDR3aa: CASSQEWNQETQYF
j_gene: TRBJ2-5
abundance: many
d_gene: -
v_gene: TRBV4-2

CDR3nt: TGCGCCAGCAGCTTGTCGGCCCGGGACACTGAAGCTTTCTTT
CDR3aa: CASSLSARDTEAFF
j_gene: TRBJ1-1
abundance: many
d_gene: -
v_gene: TRBV5-1

CDR3nt: TGTGCCAGCAGCGTAGTTGGGGGAGACACCGGGGAGCTGTTTTTT
CDR3aa: CASSVVGGDTGELFF
j_gene: TRBJ2-2
abundance: many
d_gene: -
v_gene: TRBV9

CDR3nt: TGTGCCAGCAGCTTACGGTATGGCAATGAAGCTTTCTTT
CDR3aa: CASSLRYGNEAFF
j_gene: TRBJ1-1
abundance: few
d_gene: -
v_gene: TRBV7-2

CDR3nt: TGTGCCAGCAGAACCGGGAACACCGGGGAGCTGTTTTTT
CDR3aa: CASRTGNTGELFF
j_gene: TRBJ2-2
abundance: many
d_gene: -
v_gene: TRBV28

CDR3nt: TGTGCCAGCAGCCCTCGGGACAGCAAGGGCCCTGGGGCCAACGTCCTGACTTTC
CDR3aa: CASSPRDSKGPGANVLTF
j_gene: TRBJ2-6
abundance: many
d_gene: TRBD1
v_gene: TRBV11-2

CDR3nt: TGCAGCGTTGAGGGACTAGCGGGAGGGGGCTCCTACAATGAGCAGTTCTTC
CDR3aa: CSVEGLAGGGSYNEQFF
j_gene: TRBJ2-1
abundance: many
d_gene: TRBD2
v_gene: TRBV29-1

CDR3nt: TGCAGCGCCGAGACAGGGGGCTACGGGGAGCTGTTTTTT
CDR3aa: CSAETGGYGELFF
j_gene: TRBJ2-2
abundance: -
d_gene: TRBD1
v_gene: TRBV29-1

CDR3nt: TGTGCCAGCAGCCAGGAACCGGGACCCCAAGAGACCCAGTACTTC
CDR3aa: CASSQEPGPQETQYF
j_gene: TRBJ2-5
abundance: many
d_gene: -
v_gene: TRBV3-1

CDR3nt: TGCAGCGCCGGCCCCAATACGCAGTATTTT
CDR3aa: CSAGPNTQYF
j_gene: TRBJ2-3
abundance: many
d_gene: -
v_gene: TRBV29-1

CDR3nt: TGTGCCAGCAGCTTAGCTGGTAATAATGAAAAACTGTTTTTT
CDR3aa: CASSLAGNNEKLFF
j_gene: TRBJ1-4
abundance: many
d_gene: -
v_gene: TRBV11-2

CDR3nt: TGTGCCAGCAGCCAGGGGACAGGGACCCAGTACTTC
CDR3aa: CASSQGTGTQYF
j_gene: TRBJ2-5
abundance: few
d_gene: TRBD1
v_gene: TRBV3-1

CDR3nt: TGCGCCAGCAGCTCCGTAGGCGACTACGAGCAGTACTTC
CDR3aa: CASSSVGDYEQYF
j_gene: TRBJ2-7
abundance: -
d_gene: -
v_gene: TRBV5-1

CDR3nt: TGCGCCAGCAGCCAGGGGCCTAGCGGGGAAGCTTTCTTT
CDR3aa: CASSQGPSGEAFF
j_gene: TRBJ1-1
abundance: many
d_gene: -
v_gene: TRBV5-1

CDR3nt: TGCAGTGCTAGGGGTCCCACTAATGAAAAACTGTTTTTT
CDR3aa: CSARGPTNEKLFF
j_gene: TRBJ1-4
abundance: few
d_gene: -
v_gene: TRBV20-1

CDR3nt: TGTGCCAGCAGCCAAGATGGGCAGGGGGCTTCCTACGAGCAGTACTTC
CDR3aa: CASSQDGQGASYEQYF
j_gene: TRBJ2-7
abundance: few
d_gene: TRBD1
v_gene: TRBV4-2

CDR3nt: TGTGCCAGCAGCGTAGAATCAGGGTATGAGCAGTTCTTC
CDR3aa: CASSVESGYEQFF
j_gene: TRBJ2-1
abundance: few
d_gene: -
v_gene: TRBV9

CDR3nt: TGTGCCAGCAGCGAAGACCTTTCCGGGACAGGCGCAAATGGCTACACCTTC
CDR3aa: CASSEDLSGTGANGYTF
j_gene: TRBJ1-2
abundance: -
d_gene: TRBD1
v_gene: TRBV14

CDR3nt: TGTGCCAGCGGGGGGACAGCCTATGGCTACACCTTC
CDR3aa: CASGGTAYGYTF
j_gene: TRBJ1-2
abundance: -
d_gene: TRBD1
v_gene: TRBV3-1

CDR3nt: TGTGCCAGCAGACCTGGGACGATGGGCTACACCTTC
CDR3aa: CASRPGTMGYTF
j_gene: TRBJ1-2
abundance: few
d_gene: -
v_gene: TRBV28

CDR3nt: TGCAGTGCTAGAGGGGGACTAGCGGACTACGAGCAGTACTTC
CDR3aa: CSARGGLADYEQYF
j_gene: TRBJ2-7
abundance: few
d_gene: TRBD2
v_gene: TRBV20-1

CDR3nt: TGTGCCAGCAGTGCTAGCGGGAGGTCGGCAGATACGCAGTATTTT
CDR3aa: CASSASGRSADTQYF
j_gene: TRBJ2-3
abundance: many
d_gene: TRBD2
v_gene: TRBV6-5

CDR3nt: TGTGCCAGCTCACCACGTGGCAGGGCTGGGACTGAAGCTTTCTTT
CDR3aa: CASSPRGRAGTEAFF
j_gene: TRBJ1-1
abundance: few
d_gene: -
v_gene: TRBV18

CDR3nt: TGCAGTGCTAGAGATCGATCAGAAAAACTGTTTTTT
CDR3aa: CSARDRSEKLFF
j_gene: TRBJ1-4
abundance: few
d_gene: -
v_gene: TRBV20-1

CDR3nt: TGTGCCAGCCGCAAGCCGACACGAGCCAACTATGGCTACACCTTC
CDR3aa: CASRKPTRANYGYTF
j_gene: TRBJ1-2
abundance: many
d_gene: -
v_gene: TRBV28

CDR3nt: TGCAGCGCTACGACAGAAGTAAACACTGAAGCTTTCTTT
CDR3aa: CSATTEVNTEAFF
j_gene: TRBJ1-1
abundance: -
d_gene: -
v_gene: TRBV29-1

CDR3nt: TGTGCCAGTAGCCCCGACAGGGACTTACATCAGCCCCAGCATTTT
CDR3aa: CASSPDRDLHQPQHF
j_gene: TRBJ1-5
abundance: many
d_gene: TRBD1
v_gene: TRBV19

CDR3nt: TGTGCCAGCAGCCCAAATGGTTACGAGCAGTACTTC
CDR3aa: CASSPNGYEQYF
j_gene: TRBJ2-7
abundance: many
d_gene: -
v_gene: TRBV7-7

CDR3nt: TGTGCCAGCAGCTCCGGGACTAGAATGAATGAGCAGTTCTTC
CDR3aa: CASSSGTRMNEQFF
j_gene: TRBJ2-1
abundance: -
d_gene: TRBD2
v_gene: TRBV28

CDR3nt: TGTGCCAGCAGTGAAGGACAGGGGGCTGGGGAGCTGTTTTTT
CDR3aa: CASSEGQGAGELFF
j_gene: TRBJ2-2
abundance: few
d_gene: TRBD1
v_gene: TRBV6-1

CDR3nt: TGTGCCAGCAGTCCGTCCGAGGGACACCAAGGAGGGTATTTT
CDR3aa: CASSPSEGHQGGYF
j_gene: TRBJ2-3
abundance: many
d_gene: -
v_gene: TRBV28

CDR3nt: TGCAGCGCCGCAAGACTTTACACAGATACGCAGTATTTT
CDR3aa: CSAARLYTDTQYF
j_gene: TRBJ2-3
abundance: many
d_gene: -
v_gene: TRBV29-1

CDR3nt: TGTGCCAGCAGCTCGAGACAGAGAAACACTGAAGCTTTCTTT
CDR3aa: CASSSRQRNTEAFF
j_gene: TRBJ1-1
abundance: many
d_gene: -
v_gene: TRBV5-5